These 30 T cell receptor beta chains originate from one sample sequenced in a study of neurological immune-mediated disorders. TCRdb re-analysed the 5' RACE reads in MiXCR, keeping a single row per CDR3 protein. This sample has approximately 40,000 distinct CDR3 sequences, with around a tenth found just once. The sequencing sample was made of PBMCs. These receptors were obtained from a woman between 25 and 40 years old with HTLV-1-associated myelopathy (HAM/TSP).

This clonotype was seen many times. V and J are TRBV20-1 and TRBJ1-5, with D maybe TRBD1 (6 bases). The CDR3 is made up of 13 amino acids. The germline CDR1 and CDR2 sequences are DFQATT and SNEGSKA (reference sequence). Trimming pared 4 bases from V and 3 bases from J, leaving 10 bases between. The CDR3 bases are TGCAGTGCTACCACAGGGTACAATCAGCCCCAGCATTTT. This codes for CSATTGYNQPQHF.

The chain combines TRBV7-9 with TRBJ1-2; 9 bases align to TRBD1. The J segment lost 8 bases and the V segment lost 5 bases, leaving 12 bases of the junction unmatched. Germline V gene sequence: CDR1 SEHNR, CDR2 FQNEAQ (reference sequence). This CDR3 region has 15 residues. The CDR3 sequence is CASSPRTGVMLGYTF. The CDR3 nucleotides are TGTGCCAGCAGCCCCCGGACAGGGGTTATGCTGGGCTACACCTTC.

This clonotype was detected ten times or more. The chain joins TRBV9 to TRBJ2-3; no reliable D call. Per germline, CDR1 SGDLS and CDR2 YYNGEE. Deletions cut 0 bases from V and 6 bases from J, with 8 bases between. The CDR3 sequence is 13 residues long. The CDR3 spells CASSVGILDTQYF. Written as DNA, the CDR3 is TGTGCCAGCAGCGTAGGTATTCTCGATACGCAGTATTTT.

This clonotype was counted ten times or more. This chain joins TRBV7-3 and TRBJ2-2, with unresolved D. Germline V gene lookup returns CDR1 SGHTA and CDR2 FQGTGA. This CDR3 spans 14 amino acids. V gave up 3 bases and J gave up 1 base, with 6 bases separating them. Here the CDR3 reads CASSLSVNTGELFF. CDR3 DNA sequence: TGTGCCAGCAGCTTGTCAGTGAACACCGGGGAGCTGTTTTTT.

This clonotype has ten or more counts. The chain carries TRBV5-1 and TRBJ2-7; the match to TRBD1 covers 10 bases. Germline V gives CDR1 SGHRS, CDR2 YFSETQ. After removal of 0 bases from V and 2 bases from J, the junction contained 5 bases not matched to a gene. The CDR3 contains 16 residues. In DNA form, the CDR3 reads TGCGCCAGCAGCTTGGGACCCGGGACAGGGGCCTACGAGCAGTACTTC. Encoded protein: CASSLGPGTGAYEQYF.

Many counts were recorded for this clonotype. This chain links TRBV7-9 with TRBJ1-1; TRBD1 is a possible D gene (6 bases). Per germline, CDR1 SEHNR and CDR2 FQNEAQ (reference sequence). V lost 1 base and J 1 base, leaving 19 bases between the germline ends. The CDR3 sequence is 18 residues long. DNA for the CDR3: TGTGCCAGCAGCTTAGTACCCTACAGGGTGGGTCGGAACACTGAAGCTTTCTTT. Residues: CASSLVPYRVGRNTEAFF.

In its sample, this clonotype is medium-sized. This chain connects TRBV12-3 or TRBV12-4 to TRBJ1-2; 11 bases agree with TRBD1. This CDR3 is built from 19 residues. Losses at the gene ends were 6 bases for V and 4 bases for J; bases not matched to a gene: 19. CDR3 region: CASSLIRTGTGGLGYGYTF. The CDR3 DNA reads TGTGCCAGCAGCCTAATCCGAACCGGGACAGGGGGTTTGGGCTATGGCTACACCTTC.

This clonotype was counted between two and nine times. V is TRBV30 and J is TRBJ1-2, with 8 bases fitting TRBD1. J lost 2 bases, V lost 3 bases, and 5 bases had no gene match. The CDR3 length is 14 residues. Germline CDR1 is GTSNPN and CDR2 is SVGIG (reference sequence). The CDR3 nucleotides read TGTGCCTGGAGCGCCTGGACAGGGAACTATGGCTACACCTTC. Translation: CAWSAWTGNYGYTF.

This clonotype was observed many times. CDR3 residues: CASSYSSEGYTF. The CDR3 DNA follows: TGTGCCAGCAGTTACTCGAGTGAGGGCTACACCTTC. The chain links TRBV6-5 to TRBJ1-2, with unresolved D. The germline V and J ends were trimmed by 0 bases and 8 bases, with 7 bases remaining between them. This CDR3 contains 12 residues. Germline V gives CDR1 MNHEY, CDR2 SVGAGI.

Details on this clonotype: One end of the junction is discordant with germline, which a read error may explain. The CDR3 protein is CASSLSGGHNQPQNF. In DNA, the CDR3 is TGCGCCAGCAGCTTGTCCGGGGGGCACAATCAGCCCCAGAATTTT. The chain recombines TRBV5-1 with TRBJ1-5; D perhaps matches TRBD1 (6 bases). The CDR3 runs 15 residues. CDR1 and CDR2 from the germline V gene are SGHRS and YFSETQ.

This clonotype was seen repeatedly, ten times or more. The gene calls are TRBV20-1 and TRBJ2-4; 9 bases line up with TRBD1. V shed 3 bases, J shed 7 bases, and the junction held 1 base outside the gene matches. The V gene's germline CDR1 is DFQATT and CDR2 SNEGSKA (reference sequence). This CDR3 is 12 amino acids long. This CDR3 reads CSASGTGNIQYF. The CDR3 DNA is TGCAGTGCTAGCGGGACAGGGAACATTCAGTACTTC.

This clonotype was counted at least ten times. The V gene is TRBV5-1, the J gene TRBJ2-5; D not certain. Between the trimmed V and J ends, which lost 5 bases and 5 bases, there was a span of 7 bases. The CDR3 runs to 11 residues. The V gene's germline CDR1 is SGHRS and CDR2 YFSETQ. The CDR3: CASRTRETQYF. The DNA of the CDR3 is TGCGCCAGCAGGACGAGGGAGACCCAGTACTTC.

This clonotype was seen many times. This chain links TRBV2 with TRBJ1-1, with a tentative D call TRBD1 (5 bases). Per the germline V gene, CDR1 is SNHLY and CDR2 is FYNNEI. V lost 11 bases to trimming and J lost 1 base, with 20 bases between them. The CDR3 spans 15 residues. The CDR3 sequence is CACKPPGPRNTEAFF. In DNA, the CDR3 is TGTGCCTGTAAACCCCCGGGACCCAGGAACACTGAAGCTTTCTTT.

This clonotype occurred many times. The J gene is TRBJ1-3, the V gene TRBV20-1; D unresolved. The CDR3 runs to 15 residues. Germline CDR1 reads DFQATT; CDR2 reads SNEGSKA (reference sequence). Trimming shortened V by 5 bases and J by 0 bases, and 14 bases separated the two germline ends. The CDR3 here is CSAQSHSLSGNTIYF. In nucleotides, the CDR3 is TGCAGTGCTCAGTCGCATTCACTCTCTGGAAACACCATATATTTT.

This clonotype was recorded many times. The rearrangement joins TRBV20-1 to TRBJ1-2; D unclear. The germline V gene encodes CDR1 DFQATT and CDR2 SNEGSKA (reference sequence). The CDR3 spans 12 residues. Deletions cut 4 bases from V and 6 bases from J, with 12 bases between. DNA of the CDR3: TGCAGTGCTAAAATTCCTCTCCATGGCTACACCTTC. It specifies CSAKIPLHGYTF.

The sample holds many counts of this clonotype. The J gene is TRBJ1-1, the V gene TRBV20-1; TRBD1 is a possible D gene (6 bases). The CDR3 is 11 amino acids. Trimming stripped 5 bases from V and 11 bases from J, with 15 bases between. The germline V gene encodes CDR1 DFQATT and CDR2 SNEGSKA (reference sequence). This CDR3 reads CSARWTVGAFF. The DNA of the CDR3 is TGCAGTGCTCGCTGGACAGTGGGGGCTTTCTTT.

A remark on this clonotype: Mismatch with germline at one junction end may stem from a read error. The chain combines TRBV5-1 with TRBJ1-1, with no clear D. The CDR3 is made up of 16 amino acids. Germline CDR1 reads SGHRS; CDR2 reads YFSETQ. The CDR3 is CASSLTGWWPETEAFF. Written as DNA, the CDR3 is TGCGCCAGCAGCTTGACGGGTTGGTGGCCCGAGACTGAGGCTTTCTTT.

At least ten counts were recorded for this clonotype. The chain couples TRBV7-9 to TRBJ1-1, with a possible D match to TRBD1 (6 bases). Trimming took off 4 bases at V and 5 bases at J, with 14 bases between the two ends. The CDR3 runs 14 residues. CDR1 is SEHNR and CDR2 is FQNEAQ in the germline V gene (reference sequence). The CDR3 loop reads CASSSQGRVTEAFF. The CDR3 DNA reads as TGTGCCAGCAGCTCACAGGGAAGGGTGACTGAAGCTTTCTTT.

This clonotype was recorded many times. The J gene is TRBJ1-2, the V gene TRBV7-9; D is perhaps TRBD1 (6 bases). CDR1 and CDR2 from the germline V gene are SEHNR and FQNEAQ (reference sequence). V shed 4 bases and J shed 5 bases, with 23 bases lying between them. The CDR3 has 17 residues. Here the CDR3 reads CASSSARNRDLVYGYTF. In nucleotides, the CDR3 is TGTGCCAGCAGCTCCGCGCGGAACAGGGATCTGGTATATGGCTACACCTTC.

This clonotype has a count of ten or more. The J gene is TRBJ1-1, the V gene TRBV27, with D unclear. The length of the CDR3 is 14 residues. Germline CDR1 reads MNHEY; CDR2 reads SMNVEV (reference sequence). The ends were cut back, 6 bases at V and 1 base at J, with 12 bases in the middle. CDR3 in DNA: TGTGCCAGCAGGGAGGGCATCTGGAACACTGAAGCTTTCTTT. Its protein is CASREGIWNTEAFF.

This clonotype occurred many times. The chain joins TRBV20-1 to TRBJ1-1, with unresolved D. The germline V and J ends were trimmed by 0 bases and 11 bases, with 10 bases remaining between them. CDR1 and CDR2 from the germline V gene are DFQATT and SNEGSKA (reference sequence). The CDR3 is made up of 11 amino acids. The CDR3 here is CSAREGKLAFF. In DNA, the CDR3 is TGCAGTGCTAGAGAGGGGAAGCTGGCTTTCTTT.

This chain connects TRBV20-1 to TRBJ2-1, with 7 bases identical to TRBD1. Germline CDR1 DFQATT, CDR2 SNEGSKA (reference sequence). The length of the CDR3 is 14 residues. V was pared by 6 bases and J by 0 bases, with 5 bases of the junction left unmatched. In nucleotides, the CDR3 is TGCAGTGCGCCGGGACAGTTCTCCTACAATGAGCAGTTCTTC. Amino acid sequence: CSAPGQFSYNEQFF.

This clonotype was observed many times. The rearrangement joins TRBV5-1 to TRBJ2-3; 7 nucleotides line up with TRBD1. The V gene's germline CDR1 is SGHRS and CDR2 YFSETQ. The CDR3 loop spans 14 amino acids. V lost 5 bases to trimming and J lost 4 bases; unmatched junction nucleotides: 7. The CDR3 sequence: CASRKQGLADTQYF. The CDR3 region has the DNA TGCGCCAGCAGGAAACAGGGGTTGGCAGATACGCAGTATTTT.

This clonotype showed up many times. The gene calls are TRBV20-1 and TRBJ1-6; the match to TRBD1 covers 9 bases. There are 17 residues in the CDR3. Germline CDR1 is DFQATT and CDR2 is SNEGSKA (reference sequence). The J segment lost 2 bases and the V segment lost 5 bases, leaving 10 bases of the junction unmatched. CDR3: CSARGAGDRAYNSPLHF. The CDR3 region has the DNA TGCAGTGCTCGAGGGGCGGGGGACAGGGCCTATAATTCACCCCTCCACTTT.

This clonotype was seen ten or more times. V gene TRBV7-2 combines with J gene TRBJ2-3; D gene unclear. Germline assignment: CDR1 SGHTA and CDR2 FQGNSA. The V and J ends lost 3 bases and 9 bases respectively, with 13 bases between them. The CDR3 loop spans 13 amino acids. CDR3 DNA: TGTGCCAGCAGCTTGGCTACCATGGGGACGCAGTATTTT. This sequence encodes CASSLATMGTQYF.

This clonotype was counted many times. The rearrangement joins TRBV9 to TRBJ2-3, with D unclear. The V end lost 0 bases, the J end lost 0 bases, and 8 bases lay between the germline ends. CDR3 length equals 15 residues. Per germline, CDR1 SGDLS and CDR2 YYNGEE. The CDR3 protein is CASSVGSLSTDTQYF. The DNA for the CDR3 is TGTGCCAGCAGCGTAGGGTCTCTTAGCACAGATACGCAGTATTTT.

At least ten counts were recorded for this clonotype. The J gene is TRBJ1-5, the V gene TRBV18; D not resolved. V was cut by 1 base and J by 1 base, with 8 bases left in between. Germline loops: CDR1 KGHSH, CDR2 LQKENI. This CDR3 region has 15 residues. CDR3 bases: TGTGCCAGCTCACCACAGTCGGGGAGCAATCAGCCCCAGCATTTT. Protein: CASSPQSGSNQPQHF.

The chain links TRBV5-1 to TRBJ1-2, with D uncertain. Deletions cut 2 bases from V and 5 bases from J, with 10 bases between. This CDR3 is 13 amino acids long. Germline values: CDR1 SGHRS, CDR2 YFSETQ. The CDR3 DNA reads as TGCGCCAGCAGCTTCGGGCAGAATTATGGCTACACCTTC. This translates into CASSFGQNYGYTF. The entire variable domain, with the rest obtained from reference TRBV5-1 and TRBJ1-2, is as follows: KAGVTQTPRYLIKTRGQQVTLSCSPISGHRSVSWYQQTPGQGLQFLFEYFSETQRNKGNFPGRFSGRQFSNSRSEMNVSTLELGDSALYLCASSFGQNYGYTFGSGTRLTVV.

The sample holds many counts of this clonotype. The chain is built from TRBV6-5 and TRBJ2-7; D possibly corresponds to TRBD1 (7 bases). CDR3 length: 15 residues. Between the trimmed V and J ends, which lost 0 bases and 4 bases, there was a span of 13 bases. Looked up from germline, CDR1 is MNHEY and CDR2 is SVGAGI. CDR3 residues: CASSYSGGGGYEQYF. The CDR3 coding sequence is TGTGCCAGCAGTTACTCAGGGGGCGGAGGGTACGAGCAGTACTTC.

This clonotype has ten or more counts. The chain is built from TRBV5-1 and TRBJ2-7, with D possibly matching TRBD1 (5 bases). There are 15 residues in the CDR3. In germline, CDR1 is SGHRS, CDR2 YFSETQ. Trimming shortened V by 4 bases and J by 5 bases, and 19 bases separated the two germline ends. The CDR3 protein is CASSVLQGSINEQYF. The CDR3 region has the DNA TGCGCCAGCAGCGTACTGCAGGGATCTATCAACGAGCAGTACTTC.